One sample yielded the 24 T cell receptor beta chains listed below, sequenced in a study of cytomegalovirus exposure and HLA in healthy donors. Vbeta (60) and Jbeta (13) primers were used in the PCR. This table comes from immunoSEQ multiplex PCR, and its TCRdb copy is limited to in-frame clones, with some not included. The record lists about 35,000 clones, of which the ten most abundant hold around 4.8%. The specimen sequenced was PBMCs. Source of these receptors: a woman in her 40s in good health and CMV-seropositive.

The V call is TRBV2, the J call TRBJ2-7; TRBD1 is a possible D gene (6 bases). The CDR3 totals 16 residues. V lost 0 bases to trimming and J lost 4 bases, with 16 bases between them. The germline gives CDR1 SNHLY, CDR2 FYNNEI. CDR3 DNA: TGTGCCAGCAGTGAAGCGCTTTTGACAGGATCGTACGAGCAGTACTTC. It is translated as CASSEALLTGSYEQYF.

This chain uses TRBV7-9 with TRBJ2-1, with 8 bases aligning to TRBD1. The germline gives CDR1 SEHNR, CDR2 FQNEAQ (reference sequence). There are 15 residues in the CDR3. Trimming at V came to 5 bases and at J to 2 bases, leaving 5 bases not matched to a gene. This CDR3 reads CASSPRQGTYNEQFF. The CDR3 region has the DNA TGTGCCAGCAGCCCTAGACAGGGGACCTACAATGAGCAGTTCTTC.

The chain employs TRBV4-2 and TRBJ2-1; 7 positions match TRBD2. The CDR3 has 15 residues. With V trimmed by 3 bases and J by 4 bases, 6 bases remained unmatched. CDR1 LGHNA and CDR2 YNFKEQ come from the germline V gene. CDR3: CASSQRESPYNEQFF. The CDR3 DNA follows: TGTGCCAGCAGCCAGCGGGAGAGCCCGTACAATGAGCAGTTCTTC.

The rearrangement joins TRBV2 to TRBJ2-5; D is perhaps TRBD1 (5 bases). The CDR3 contains 14 residues. The germline V gene has CDR1 SNHLY and CDR2 FYNNEI. Trimming stripped 3 bases from V and 1 base from J, with 9 bases between. In DNA form, the CDR3 reads TGTGCCAGCAGTGAGTTTGACAGCCAAGAGACCCAGTACTTC. This sequence encodes CASSEFDSQETQYF.

DNA for the CDR3: TGTGCCAGCTCAAACACAGAAATGGCTGAAGCTTTCTTT. It encodes CASSNTEMAEAFF. The V call is TRBV18, the J call TRBJ1-1; D not certain. This CDR3 contains 13 residues. Between the trimmed V and J ends, which lost 5 bases and 6 bases, there was a span of 13 bases. Germline V lookup: CDR1 KGHSH, CDR2 LQKENI.

V usage is TRBV7-2 and J usage is TRBJ2-3; possibly TRBD1 for D (5 bases). The CDR3 is made up of 15 amino acids. Per germline, CDR1 SGHTA and CDR2 FQGNSA. V lost 1 base and J 5 bases, leaving 13 bases between the germline ends. CDR3 coding DNA: TGTGCCAGCAGCTTAGAGGTCAGGGCGATAGATACGCAGTATTTT. It codes for CASSLEVRAIDTQYF.

The V gene is TRBV7-2, the J gene TRBJ2-7, with 10 bases that match TRBD2. Trimming cost V 0 bases and J 7 bases; bases outside gene matches: 12. The CDR3 has 17 residues. The V gene's germline CDR1 is SGHTA and CDR2 FQGNSA. The CDR3 is CASSLATASGRALEQYF. CDR3 nucleotide sequence: TGTGCCAGCAGCTTAGCGACGGCGAGCGGGAGGGCCTTAGAGCAGTACTTC.

The chain joins TRBV5-1 to TRBJ2-1, with 8 bases lining up with TRBD2. The CDR3 length is 14 residues. Germline CDR1 and CDR2: SGHRS and YFSETQ. The trim removed 5 bases at V and 4 bases at J, leaving 5 bases unmatched. This CDR3 reads CASSGAGAYNEQFF. The CDR3, as DNA: TGCGCCAGCAGTGGAGCGGGAGCTTACAATGAGCAGTTCTTC.

CDR3 protein: CASSSQGGESHNEQFF. The DNA of the CDR3 is TGTGCCAGCAGCTCCCAAGGGGGGGAAAGTCACAATGAGCAGTTCTTC. The genes are TRBV7-3 and TRBJ2-1, with D possibly TRBD2 on 7 matching bases. The CDR3 contains 16 residues. The germline V and J ends were trimmed by 4 bases and 5 bases, with 18 bases remaining between them. Germline-derived CDR1 and CDR2 are SGHTA and FQGTGA.

The rearrangement uses TRBV15 and TRBJ2-1, with 11 bases lining up with TRBD1. CDR1 is LNHNV and CDR2 is YYDKDF in the germline V gene (reference sequence). V lost 3 bases and J lost 7; bases outside the gene matches: 2. This CDR3 has 14 residues. The CDR3 region has the DNA TGTGCCACCAGCAGCGGGACAGGGGGAAATGAGCAGTTCTTC. Its translation is CATSSGTGGNEQFF. The whole variable domain, remainder taken from reference TRBV15 and TRBJ2-1, is DAMVIQNPRYQVTQFGKPVTLSCSQTLNHNVMYWYQQKSSQAPKLLFHYYDKDFNNEADTPDNFQSRRPNTSFCFLDIRSPGLGDTAMYLCATSSGTGGNEQFFGPGTRLTVL.

This chain uses TRBV7-9 with TRBJ2-2, with 7 bases lining up with TRBD1. The CDR3 is made up of 18 amino acids. V lost 4 bases and J lost 0; bases outside the gene matches: 11. From germline, CDR1 is SEHNR and CDR2 FQNEAQ (reference sequence). CDR3 bases: TGTGCCAGCAGCTCTCCCCCTGCCGGGACAGCGAACACCGGGGAGCTGTTTTTT. Residues: CASSSPPAGTANTGELFF.

The V gene is TRBV7-9, the J gene TRBJ2-5; 10 nucleotides match TRBD2. V shed 1 base, J shed 5 bases, and the junction held 1 base outside the gene matches. Germline V gives CDR1 SEHNR, CDR2 FQNEAQ (reference sequence). The CDR3 loop spans 14 amino acids. CDR3 residues: CASSLGAGGETQYF. The CDR3 nucleotides are TGTGCCAGCAGCTTAGGAGCGGGGGGGGAGACCCAGTACTTC.

The rearrangement links TRBV9 to TRBJ1-4, with D unclear. The CDR3 contains 15 residues. V was cut by 4 bases and J by 5 bases, with 15 bases left in between. Per germline, CDR1 SGDLS and CDR2 YYNGEE. CDR3 in DNA: TGTGCCAGCAGCCGTAGTGCACTGTTCAATGAAAAACTGTTTTTT. Encoded protein: CASSRSALFNEKLFF.

The gene calls are TRBV9 and TRBJ2-7, with TRBD2 identical over 10 bases. The germline gives CDR1 SGDLS, CDR2 YYNGEE. The CDR3 contains 15 residues. The junction had 6 bases not matched to a gene; V was cut back by 4 bases and J by 2 bases. CDR3 sequence reads: CASSPRLAGAYEQYF. CDR3 in DNA: TGTGCCAGCAGCCCAAGACTAGCGGGTGCCTACGAGCAGTACTTC.

The chain employs TRBV7-9 and TRBJ2-3, with 8 bases identical to TRBD1. CDR1 and CDR2 (germline): SEHNR, FQNEAQ (reference sequence). J gave up 4 bases and V 5 bases, and 11 bases lay outside the gene matches. This CDR3 region has 16 residues. The CDR3, as DNA: TGTGCCAGCAGCACCCGGACAGGGCAGATCCCAGATACGCAGTATTTT. Translated, it gives CASSTRTGQIPDTQYF.

As DNA, the CDR3 is TGTGCCAGTAGTCGGCCCGCGGGAGAGACAGATACGCAGTATTTT. As protein: CASSRPAGETDTQYF. V and J are TRBV19 and TRBJ2-3; 7 positions agree with TRBD2. The V gene's germline CDR1 is LNHDA and CDR2 SQIVND (reference sequence). The length of the CDR3 is 15 residues. With 5 bases clipped from V and 3 bases from J, the junction kept 8 bases outside the gene matches.

V and J are TRBV10-3 and TRBJ2-7; unclear D gene. The CDR3 runs to 12 residues. Trimming took off 3 bases at V and 4 bases at J, with 7 bases between the two ends. Per the germline V gene, CDR1 is ENHRY and CDR2 is SYGVKD. CDR3 residues: CAISDYKYEQYF. DNA for the CDR3: TGTGCCATCAGTGACTATAAATACGAGCAGTACTTC.

The chain employs TRBV18 and TRBJ1-3; D remains ambiguous. Per germline, CDR1 KGHSH and CDR2 LQKENI. Trimming removed 3 bases at V and 4 bases at J, with 10 bases between. This CDR3 region has 14 residues. As DNA, the CDR3 is TGTGCCAGCTCACCGGAGAGGGTAGGAAACACCATATATTTT. Its protein product is CASSPERVGNTIYF.

This chain links TRBV9 with TRBJ2-7; D might be TRBD1 (5 bases). The V gene's germline CDR1 is SGDLS and CDR2 YYNGEE. The CDR3 is 15 residues long. V was trimmed by 0 bases and J by 3 bases, leaving 13 bases between them. The CDR3 DNA is TGTGCCAGCAGCGTAGGGTTAGGGGCCATCTACGAGCAGTACTTC. It codes for CASSVGLGAIYEQYF.

The chain couples TRBV15 to TRBJ2-4; D perhaps matches TRBD1 (5 bases). In germline, CDR1 is LNHNV, CDR2 YYDKDF (reference sequence). This CDR3 is 15 amino acids long. Between the trimmed V and J ends, which lost 0 bases and 8 bases, there was a span of 14 bases. The CDR3 DNA follows: TGTGCCACCAGCAGAGACCCCAGGGAAGTGGACATTCAGTACTTC. Its protein is CATSRDPREVDIQYF.

The V call is TRBV5-1, the J call TRBJ2-1; TRBD1 might be the D (6 bases). Looked up from germline, CDR1 is SGHRS and CDR2 is YFSETQ. V was cut by 2 bases and J by 4 bases, with 7 bases left in between. The CDR3 totals 13 residues. CDR3 residues: CASSFQGYNEQFF. The DNA for the CDR3 is TGCGCCAGCAGCTTCCAGGGGTACAATGAGCAGTTCTTC.

CDR3: CASSSNPTGLGYGYTF. The CDR3 DNA follows: TGTGCCAGCTCATCAAACCCGACAGGGCTTGGCTATGGCTACACCTTC. The chain carries TRBV18 and TRBJ1-2, with 7 bases lining up with TRBD1. Germline V gene sequence: CDR1 KGHSH, CDR2 LQKENI. The CDR3 contains 16 residues. V lost 5 bases, J lost 4 bases, and 13 bases stayed unmatched.

The rearrangement joins TRBV21-1 to TRBJ2-5; the table gives TRBD2 as D, unverified against the DNA. TRBV21-1 is listed as a pseudogene. The CDR3 is made up of 14 amino acids. CDR3 in amino acids: CASSKAGEGETQYF. The CDR3 coding sequence is TGTGCCAGCAGCAAAGCTGGGGAGGGGGAGACCCAGTACTTC.

The V and J genes are TRBV6-1 and TRBJ1-6; tentatively, D is TRBD1 (6 bases). There are 14 residues in the CDR3. V was pared by 1 base and J by 12 bases, with 13 bases between. Germline-derived CDR1 and CDR2 are MNHNS and SASEGT. In DNA form, the CDR3 reads TGTGCCAGCAGTGAAGTGAGCAGGGGTTTACCCCTCCACTTT. It translates to CASSEVSRGLPLHF.